The entry below gives a single T cell receptor beta chain sequence along with its context. The sample holds many counts of this clonotype. This receptor's antigen is unknown. It has no much larger one-base neighbor in the sample; base qualities were not kept. This entry comes from a study of T cells in Graves' hyperthyroidism and ophthalmopathy (dated by TCRdb to between 2018 and 2021). Background for the entire study: Peripheral blood was collected at initial diagnosis, before any treatment. To identify distinguishing TCR V-J signatures, a discovery cohort of some 99 patients was used, comprising 43 with Graves' ophthalmopathy and around 60 with stable Graves' hyperthyroidism. Thyroid tissue and blood T-cell repertoires from roughly six Graves' hyperthyroidism patients were also compared in the study. The paper describes TCR Vbeta CDR3 sequencing of some 130 peripheral blood samples, made up of about 41 ophthalmopathy patients, around 73 hyperthyroidism patients and roughly 17 progressor patients. Prospective prediction of ophthalmopathy was tested in an independent validation cohort of 18 to 20 hyperthyroidism patients and 17 patients who later progressed to ophthalmopathy. Following sampling, methimazole starting at 30 mg daily was given to hyperthyroidism patients, and high-dose intravenous methylprednisolone was given to ophthalmopathy patients. The approximately 100 discovery patients were divided at random into training and test sets in a 7:3 ratio.

The CDR3 starts with the cysteine, ends with the phenylalanine, and has 14 residues. Only the CDR3 DNA is retained, 42 bases long and in frame from the first base. The trim is 1 base for V and 7 bases for J, with a gap of 11 bases between the germline ends. Moderately to severely active disease, a Clinical Activity Score of at least 3, a NOSPECS grade of at least 4, and a duration under 3 months were present in ophthalmopathy patients. Patients with uncontrolled infections, other autoimmune diseases, pregnancy or lactation were excluded. Diagnoses were established on the basis of clinical symptoms, serum thyroxine and TRAb, thyroid ultrasound, and orbital computed tomography. Ficoll-Paque density gradient centrifugation was used to isolate PBMCs from around 10 ml of fresh peripheral blood. Total RNA was extracted with Trizol reagent, and quality was checked on an Agilent 2100 Bioanalyzer. The TCR beta CDR3 regions were amplified from the RNA transcripts. For the first round of RT-PCR on the TCR CDR3, the HTBI primer set was used together with the Qiagen OneStep RT-PCR kit. The libraries were constructed in a second round of multiplex PCR and then size-selected and purified. Sequencing of the libraries was done on an Illumina HiSeq2000 using paired-end 100 bp reads. The authors' analysis ran thus. SOAPnuke was used to process the raw data, throwing out any read that contained adapters or uncalled bases, had a mean Phred below 15, or lacked an exact constant-primer or identifier match. COPE v1.2.5 was used to merge high-quality paired reads, and clonotypes were defined as unique nucleotide sequences. Clonotypes were aligned to IMGT TRBV, TRBD and TRBJ reference segments using MiTCR v1.1. The analysis included only V-J combinations with a frequency above 0.0001, which together covered approximately 99% of the repertoires. A TCS score was defined as the ratio between F50 (clonal expansion) and ExV (chaos), using BLOSUM62-based TCRdist between CDR3 peptides within each V-J. Welch's t-statistics and random forest reduced 500 to 650 V-J features to under 15, which were used in a naive Bayes classifier (R e1071). Using fastp trimming at Q25 and MiXCR clonotype assembly, TCRdb reanalyzed the public sequencing data and kept in-frame beta chains. Entries that share a CDR3 protein sequence are merged under the most common genes and DNA. TCRdb, not the original authors, processed these V and J calls. For this sample there are over 450,000 distinct CDR3 sequences; more than 15% appear just once. The biggest ten clones account for roughly 18% of the sample.

General study outcomes and caveats: In cross-validation, a model built on a 13 V-J signature told ophthalmopathy apart from stable hyperthyroidism with about 90% sensitivity and 81% to 82% specificity, and in testing the same model reached 80%/75%. Most expanded thyroid clonotypes (frequency above 0.001) were also detected in blood, a finding suggesting that blood repertoires may reflect thyroid immune responses. During validation, the model predicted progression to ophthalmopathy a median of approximately 6.5 months ahead of onset, with almost 71% sensitivity and roughly 72% specificity. Sample size was not statistically predetermined, and blinding of investigators to group allocation was not performed.

The chain is made from TRBV12-3 or TRBV12-4 and TRBJ2-1, with a weak D call of TRBD1 (5 bases match). This TCR came from a woman aged 18-30 years with Graves' ophthalmopathy. Material for sequencing was blood. The DNA sequence is as follows: TGTGCCAGCAGTTTAGGGGCCAGGGTAAATGAGCAGTTCTTC. This sequence encodes CASSLGARVNEQFF.